One T cell receptor (beta chain) is described in this entry. Authors' processing steps: Estimated nucleated cell counts came from reference gene primer amplification. Some clones are missing from TCRdb's copy, which holds only in-frame ones; the method was immunoSEQ multiplex PCR. V and J calls and clone size are copied from that table; D and trimming were computed from the DNA. The sample shows about 260,000 clones, approximately 90% of them seen only once. Categorization into cohorts depended on clinical history that participants reported. Germline assignment: CDR1 SGHAT and CDR2 FQNNGV. The CDR3 length is 14 residues. Trimming removed 5 bases from V and 3 bases from J, with 13 bases in between. The data were obtained in a study of blood T cell repertoires in COVID-19. At the level of the study: The United States, Italy and Spain supplied acute and convalescent COVID-19 samples. The analysed material was cDNA or gDNA that came from T cells, B-cell-depleted T cells, or PBMCs.

The TCR comes from a middle-aged man who had been exposed to COVID-19. Sequencing was done on a sample of PBMCs or T cells enriched from blood (not recorded which). This sequence joins TRBV11-2 and TRBJ1-2; maybe TRBD1 (5 bases). CDR3 sequence (DNA): TGTGCCAGCAGCCAGGTTAGGGGCTACTATGGCTACACCTTC. This gives the protein CASSQVRGYYGYTF.